The clone carrying this TCR beta chain was seen a handful of times. The target antigen is unknown. These data belong to a study of T cells in Graves' hyperthyroidism and ophthalmopathy. Whole-study context: The blood sample was taken at first diagnosis, before treatment began. Study results and caveats: Onset of ophthalmopathy came a median approximately 6.9 months after the model predicted it.

There were TCR beta CDR3 regions amplified from RNA transcripts. The primer set for the first-round RT-PCR of the TCR CDR3 was HTBI. Using its own MiXCR run on the multiplex PCR reads, TCRdb lists one record per CDR3 protein. The table includes about 360,000 distinct CDR3 sequences, around 14% detected once. The CDR3 has 14 amino acids. Germline CDR1 is MNHEY and CDR2 is SVGEGT. Germline trimming cut 5 bases from V and 5 bases from J; bases unmatched to any gene: 6. Absence of ophthalmopathy progression within 18 months defined stable Graves' hyperthyroidism. The clonotype was recovered from a woman aged 18-29 years with Graves' hyperthyroidism. This chain joins TRBV6-2 or TRBV6-3 and TRBJ1-5; 7 bases line up with TRBD1. The material sequenced was blood. Here the CDR3 reads CASSKLTGDQPQHF. The CDR3 nucleotides are TGTGCCAGCAGTAAACTCACAGGGGATCAGCCCCAGCATTTT.